A selection of T cell receptor beta chains follows, all from one sample in a study of blood T cells in healthy people across ages. A single record per CDR3 protein comes from TCRdb applying MiXCR to the 5' RACE reads. The table includes just over 800,000 distinct CDR3 sequences, approximately 67% detected once. Sequenced: blood. Receptors were obtained from a man aged 30 to 39 in good health. Both conserved end residues are trimmed from each CDR3.

TRBJ2-7 | TRBV7-6 | ASSLGLRGRKQDYEQY
TRBJ1-2 | TRBV7-9 | ASSEGPSDGYT
TRBJ2-5 | TRBV20-1 | SATRQPVQETQY
TRBJ2-7 | TRBV20-1 | SGRPGTGDEQY
TRBJ2-1 | TRBV20-1 | SAREWETDTYNEQF
TRBJ2-1 | TRBV6-6 | ATGTGLYNEQF
TRBJ2-3 | TRBV4-3 | ASSQVERRFGDTQY
TRBJ1-5 | TRBV9 | ASSPRGGFDQPQH
NA | TRBV27 | TSSLGGNYEQY
TRBJ2-5 | TRBV28 | ASSLRLGETQY
TRBJ2-1 | TRBV6-5 | ASSYSGRVGNEQF
TRBJ2-1 | TRBV4-3 | ASSQGGSSYNEQF
TRBJ2-5 | TRBV5-4 | ASSLGGLAGPQETQY
TRBJ2-5 | TRBV9 | ASSVADLAGETQY
TRBJ1-5 | TRBV7-2 | ASSPSWDSNQPQH
TRBJ2-3 | TRBV15 | ATSKGQTLRDTQY
TRBJ1-4 | TRBV9 | ASSVGFNEKLF